A selection of T cell receptor beta chains follows, all from one sample in a study of T cell changes during pregnancy in multiple sclerosis. TCRdb's copy holds only in-frame clones and misses some; the assay was immunoSEQ multiplex PCR. The table lists around 36,000 clones, roughly nine tenths of them singletons. The material sequenced was CD8+ T cells from peripheral blood mononuclear cells, taken before pregnancy. The receptors were gathered from a female donor with multiple sclerosis, enrolled in a pregnancy study. Both conserved end residues are part of each CDR3. D genes are given only for firm matches. The size field is filled for only some rows; it gives once, few, many or a size class.

d_gene: TRBD1; j_gene: TRBJ2-2; v_gene: TRBV13; abundance: .; CDR3nt: TGTGCCAGCGTACAGGGGGCTAACACCGGGGAGCTGTTTTTT; CDR3aa: CASVQGANTGELFF
d_gene: TRBD2; j_gene: TRBJ2-7; v_gene: TRBV5-1; abundance: .; CDR3nt: TGCGCCAGTAAACTAGCGGGTACCTACGAGCAGTACTTC; CDR3aa: CASKLAGTYEQYF
d_gene: .; j_gene: TRBJ2-1; v_gene: TRBV6-1; abundance: .; CDR3nt: TGTGCCAGCAGTGATCGGGAGTTGGTCCCAAATGAGCAGTTCTTC; CDR3aa: CASSDRELVPNEQFF
d_gene: TRBD1; j_gene: TRBJ1-1; v_gene: TRBV11-3; abundance: .; CDR3nt: TGTGCCAGCAGCCCCCACAGGGGTACTGAAGCTTTCTTT; CDR3aa: CASSPHRGTEAFF
d_gene: TRBD1; j_gene: TRBJ1-1; v_gene: TRBV13; abundance: .; CDR3nt: TGTGCCAGCAGCCCCCGGGACAGGGGATCCACTGAAGCTTTCTTT; CDR3aa: CASSPRDRGSTEAFF
d_gene: .; j_gene: TRBJ1-1; v_gene: TRBV6-1; abundance: once; CDR3nt: TGTGCCAGCAGGGGTGGCGGGGCTCGGACTGAAGCTTTCTTT; CDR3aa: CASRGGGARTEAFF
d_gene: .; j_gene: TRBJ1-1; v_gene: TRBV28; abundance: .; CDR3nt: TGTGCCAGCAGTTTCTCCCCCTGGGGGGGCACTGAAGCTTTCTTT; CDR3aa: CASSFSPWGGTEAFF
d_gene: TRBD1; j_gene: TRBJ1-4; v_gene: TRBV29-1; abundance: .; CDR3nt: TGCAGCGTCCGGACAGGAGTCGGGGAAAAACTGTTTTTT; CDR3aa: CSVRTGVGEKLFF
d_gene: TRBD2; j_gene: TRBJ2-1; v_gene: TRBV19; abundance: .; CDR3nt: TGTGCCAGTAGCACGACTAGCGGGAGAATAGATGAGCAGTTCTTC; CDR3aa: CASSTTSGRIDEQFF
d_gene: TRBD1; j_gene: TRBJ1-4; v_gene: TRBV6-5; abundance: .; CDR3nt: TGTGCCAGCAGCCACCGGGACAGGTCTAATGAAAAACTGTTTTTT; CDR3aa: CASSHRDRSNEKLFF
d_gene: .; j_gene: TRBJ2-7; v_gene: TRBV19; abundance: .; CDR3nt: TGTGCCAGTTCCCACGAAAACAGCTACGAGCAGTACTTC; CDR3aa: CASSHENSYEQYF
d_gene: .; j_gene: TRBJ2-2; v_gene: TRBV25-1; abundance: .; CDR3nt: TGTGCCAGCAGTAATGCAGGTCTAGGGGCCGGGGAGCTGTTTTTT; CDR3aa: CASSNAGLGAGELFF
d_gene: .; j_gene: TRBJ2-7; v_gene: TRBV2; abundance: once; CDR3nt: TGTGCCAGCCAACCGTTTCAGGGCCTCTACGAGCAGTACTTC; CDR3aa: CASQPFQGLYEQYF
d_gene: TRBD2; j_gene: TRBJ2-2; v_gene: TRBV7-9; abundance: once; CDR3nt: TGTGCCAGCAGCTCTTTGACTAGCGGTTTAGGGGAGCTGTTTTTT; CDR3aa: CASSSLTSGLGELFF
d_gene: .; j_gene: TRBJ2-3; v_gene: TRBV5-4; abundance: .; CDR3nt: TGTGCCAGCAGCTACCCGGGACTCCCGCAGGGCACAGATACGCAGTATTTT; CDR3aa: CASSYPGLPQGTDTQYF
d_gene: .; j_gene: TRBJ2-7; v_gene: TRBV5-1; abundance: once; CDR3nt: TGCGCCAGCAGCTTTCTTGGCCCGAACGAGCAGTACTTC; CDR3aa: CASSFLGPNEQYF
d_gene: .; j_gene: TRBJ2-4; v_gene: TRBV5-1; abundance: .; CDR3nt: TGCGCCAGCAGCTTGCTGGGAGGAACCAAAAACATTCAGTACTTC; CDR3aa: CASSLLGGTKNIQYF
d_gene: .; j_gene: TRBJ1-3; v_gene: TRBV19; abundance: .; CDR3nt: TGTGCCAGTAGTCCCGGCACAGCTTCTGGAAACACCATATATTTT; CDR3aa: CASSPGTASGNTIYF
d_gene: .; j_gene: TRBJ1-2; v_gene: TRBV19; abundance: .; CDR3nt: TGTGCCAGTAGTACCTCTTGGAGCATTAACTATGGCTACACCTTC; CDR3aa: CASSTSWSINYGYTF
d_gene: .; j_gene: TRBJ2-4; v_gene: TRBV6-1; abundance: .; CDR3nt: TGTGCCAGCCAACTGCGGCGGGGTAAAAACATTCAGTACTTC; CDR3aa: CASQLRRGKNIQYF
d_gene: .; j_gene: TRBJ1-3; v_gene: TRBV29-1; abundance: .; CDR3nt: TGCAGCGTCGTTACCTTTGGGGGGAGAAACACCATATATTTT; CDR3aa: CSVVTFGGRNTIYF